Presented here are 17 T cell receptor beta chains from one specimen sequenced in a study of OX40 agonist ivuxolimab in advanced cancers. Data came from immunoSEQ multiplex PCR; TCRdb stores just in-frame clones and leaves some out. The profile shows roughly 80,000 clones, roughly 90% of them singletons. Sample: CD4+ or CD8+ T cells sorted from blood, taken in a trial of the OX40 agonist ivuxolimab. The receptors come from an adult with an advanced solid tumor such as melanoma, head and neck, liver or kidney cancer.

This sequence joins TRBV21-1 and TRBJ2-1; the table's D call, TRBD1, was not checked against the DNA. TRBV21-1 represents a pseudogene. The CDR3 is made up of 17 amino acids. The CDR3 region has the DNA TGTGCCAGCAGCAAATGGAGGAAGGACAGGGCTTCCTTTGAGCAGTTCTTC. Protein product: CASSKWRKDRASFEQFF.

The chain has TRBV7-3 and TRBJ1-2; TRBD1 aligns across 11 bases. Germline V gene sequence: CDR1 SGHTA, CDR2 FQGTGA. The ends lost 0 bases at V and 3 bases at J; junction bases unmatched: 3. The CDR3 spans 16 residues. The CDR3 DNA follows: TGTGCCAGCAGCTTAACAGGGGGACAGGGGGACTATGGCTACACCTTC. Translating gives CASSLTGGQGDYGYTF.

V gene TRBV29-1 combines with J gene TRBJ1-1; 9 bases are shared with TRBD1. J gave up 4 bases and V 7 bases, and 10 bases lay outside the gene matches. Germline CDR1 SQVTM, CDR2 ANQGSEA. The CDR3 totals 14 residues. The CDR3 loop reads CSDTSGTGSTEAFF. As DNA, the CDR3 is TGCAGCGATACCTCCGGGACAGGGAGCACTGAAGCTTTCTTT.

The chain couples TRBV28 to TRBJ1-1; 7 bases are shared with TRBD1. The length of the CDR3 is 15 residues. Trimming cost V 6 bases and J 6 bases; bases outside gene matches: 13. CDR1 is MDHEN, CDR2 SYDVKM, per germline. Here the CDR3 reads CASSLGGTARSEAFF. The CDR3 bases are TGTGCCAGCAGCCTAGGTGGGACAGCACGATCTGAAGCTTTCTTT.

The chain is built from TRBV19 and TRBJ1-1; 11 positions match TRBD1. The CDR3 is 15 residues long. Unmatched junction bases numbered 13, after V lost 11 bases and J lost 5 bases. Germline CDR1 is LNHDA and CDR2 is SQIVND (reference sequence). CDR3 nucleotides: TGTGCCTCCAAGCCACAGGACAGGGGGCGAACTGAAGCTTTCTTT. Translation: CASKPQDRGRTEAFF. The full variable domain, in which reference TRBV19 and TRBJ1-1 provide the parts outside the CDR3, is DGGITQSPKYLFRKEGQNVTLSCEQNLNHDAMYWYRQDPGQGLRLIYYSQIVNDFQKGDIAEGYSVSREKKESFPLTVTSAQKNPTAFYLCASKPQDRGRTEAFFGQGTRLTVV.

The rearrangement joins TRBV5-8 to TRBJ1-5; D unclear. The CDR3 totals 16 residues. The germline CDR1 and CDR2 sequences are SGHTS and YDEGEE. Trimming cost V 3 bases and J 8 bases, with 21 bases left between them. The CDR3 loop reads CASSWGTGVFREPQHF. The CDR3 DNA follows: TGTGCCAGCAGCTGGGGAACGGGAGTATTTCGTGAGCCCCAGCATTTT.

The V call is TRBV5-4, the J call TRBJ2-7, with 13 bases that match TRBD2. The CDR3 spans 14 residues. V was clipped by 4 bases and J by 7 bases; unmatched bases: 5. Per the germline V gene, CDR1 is SGHNT and CDR2 is YYREEE (reference sequence). The CDR3 region is CASSPTSGRGEQYF. Written as DNA, the CDR3 is TGTGCCAGCAGCCCCACTAGCGGGAGGGGGGAGCAGTACTTC.

CDR3 in amino acids: CASSDPIWGWGELFF. The CDR3 DNA reads as TGTGCCAGCAGTGACCCAATCTGGGGTTGGGGGGAGCTGTTTTTT. The chain is built from TRBV6-4 and TRBJ2-2; the D is unclear. The ends were cut back, 2 bases at V and 8 bases at J, with 15 bases in the middle. Germline lookup yields CDR1 MRHNA and CDR2 SNTAGT. This CDR3 contains 15 residues.

This chain uses TRBV11-1 with TRBJ1-2; D gene unclear. Between the trimmed V and J ends, which lost 5 bases and 1 base, there was a span of 11 bases. Looked up from germline, CDR1 is SGHAT and CDR2 is FQDESV (reference sequence). The CDR3 is 14 amino acids. The CDR3 coding sequence is TGTGCCAGCAGCCAATCCGTCGGTAACTATGGCTACACCTTC. Its protein product is CASSQSVGNYGYTF.

There are a few counts of this clone. The J gene is TRBJ2-1, the V gene TRBV21-1; the tabulated D call, TRBD2, remains unverified against the DNA. TRBV21-1 is designated a pseudogene. The CDR3 extends over 14 amino acids. DNA for the CDR3: TGTGCCACCCCGCGGGGGACTTCTTACAATGAGCAGTTCTTC. It translates to CATPRGTSYNEQFF.

CDR3 sequence reads: CASSLPTYSYNEQFF. CDR3 coding DNA: TGTGCCAGCAGCTTACCCACATACTCCTACAATGAGCAGTTCTTC. This chain uses TRBV7-2 with TRBJ2-1; D remains unclear. The germline V and J ends were trimmed by 2 bases and 0 bases, with 8 bases remaining between them. Germline CDR1 reads SGHTA; CDR2 reads FQGNSA. The length of the CDR3 is 15 residues.

This chain connects TRBV5-1 to TRBJ1-4; D not certain. V lost 0 bases, J lost 7 bases, and 10 bases lay in between. This CDR3 has 14 amino acids. Germline-derived CDR1 and CDR2 are SGHRS and YFSETQ. DNA of the CDR3: TGCGCCAGCAGCTTGGTCAGCCTGGGTGAAAAACTGTTTTTT. Translation: CASSLVSLGEKLFF.

This clone turned up a few times. As DNA, the CDR3 is TGCGCCAGCAGCTCCCTGAGCGGGAGCAGGTCAGATACGCAGTATTTT. It encodes CASSSLSGSRSDTQYF. This chain uses TRBV5-1 with TRBJ2-3; 8 nucleotides line up with TRBD2. Losses at the gene ends were 3 bases for V and 4 bases for J; bases not matched to a gene: 10. Germline assignment: CDR1 SGHRS and CDR2 YFSETQ. This CDR3 contains 16 residues.

The chain combines TRBV30 with TRBJ1-1; TRBD1 matches 7 bases. With 1 base clipped from V and 1 base from J, the junction kept 12 bases outside the gene matches. The CDR3 has 17 amino acids. Germline CDR1 is GTSNPN and CDR2 is SVGIG (reference sequence). The CDR3 sequence is CAWSGQGRDRANTEAFF. The DNA for the CDR3 is TGTGCCTGGAGTGGACAGGGAAGAGATCGGGCGAACACTGAAGCTTTCTTT.

This chain links TRBV16 with TRBJ1-2; no clear D gene. The germline V gene encodes CDR1 KGHSY and CDR2 FQNENV. This CDR3 is built from 15 residues. V gave up 0 bases and J gave up 3 bases, with 11 bases separating them. The DNA for the CDR3 is TGTGCCAGCAGCCAATCACCGAATCTAGACTATGGCTACACCTTC. It encodes CASSQSPNLDYGYTF.

The rearrangement links TRBV7-6 to TRBJ2-6; no firm D call. V dropped 5 bases and J dropped 2 bases, with 13 bases sitting between them. The CDR3 is 16 residues long. Germline V gene sequence: CDR1 SGHVS, CDR2 FNYEAQ. As DNA, the CDR3 is TGTGCCAGCAGCCCACCCCCTCCGACTGGGGCCAACGTCCTGACTTTC. Its translation is CASSPPPPTGANVLTF.

The J gene is TRBJ2-7, the V gene TRBV19; D ambiguous. The CDR3 has 15 amino acids. V shed 2 bases and J shed 0 bases, with 11 bases lying between them. The germline gives CDR1 LNHDA, CDR2 SQIVND (reference sequence). The CDR3: CASSINNGLSYEQYF. The CDR3 bases are TGTGCCAGTAGTATAAATAACGGGCTCTCCTACGAGCAGTACTTC.